This is a list of T cell receptor beta chains from one sample in a study of blood T cell repertoires in COVID-19. Here immunoSEQ multiplex PCR was the method, and the copy in TCRdb shows in-frame clones only, minus some. The data contain about 86,000 clones, 75% to 90% of them singletons. The sequenced material came from peripheral blood. These receptors were obtained from a woman aged 80 or over with active or convalescent COVID-19. Both conserved end residues are part of each CDR3. Fields, in order: clone size, D gene, V gene, J gene, CDR3 DNA, CDR3 protein. The D gene is left open where the match is weak. Only some rows state a clone size, as once, few, many or a class for expanded clones.

clone size: .
D gene: TRBD1
V gene: TRBV6-4
J gene: TRBJ2-1
CDR3 DNA: TGTGCCAGCAGTAAGGGGGACAGGGACTGGAGTGATGAGCAGTTCTTC
CDR3 protein: CASSKGDRDWSDEQFF

clone size: .
D gene: .
V gene: TRBV19
J gene: TRBJ2-1
CDR3 DNA: TGTGCCAGTAGCTCCCCGGAGTATATTTCCTACAATGAGCAGTTCTTC
CDR3 protein: CASSSPEYISYNEQFF

clone size: .
D gene: .
V gene: TRBV19
J gene: TRBJ1-5
CDR3 DNA: TGTGCCAGTAGTATAGATCTGGCAGGGTATAGCAATCAGCCCCAGCATTTT
CDR3 protein: CASSIDLAGYSNQPQHF

clone size: .
D gene: TRBD1
V gene: TRBV5-4
J gene: TRBJ1-2
CDR3 DNA: TGTGCCAGCAGCGGACAGGGGTCGGGCACCTTC
CDR3 protein: CASSGQGSGTF

clone size: .
D gene: TRBD1
V gene: TRBV7-2
J gene: TRBJ1-2
CDR3 DNA: TGTGCCAGCAGCCCTGGACAGGGGGTTAACTATGGCTACACCTTC
CDR3 protein: CASSPGQGVNYGYTF

clone size: .
D gene: TRBD1
V gene: TRBV11-2
J gene: TRBJ2-5
CDR3 DNA: TGTGCCAGCAGCCCCGACAGGGGAGATGGAGAGACCCAGTACTTC
CDR3 protein: CASSPDRGDGETQYF

clone size: .
D gene: .
V gene: TRBV10-3
J gene: TRBJ1-1
CDR3 DNA: TGTGCCATCAGTAACTTGGACCTTGGAGGGGCCGAAGCTTTCTTT
CDR3 protein: CAISNLDLGGAEAFF

clone size: .
D gene: TRBD1
V gene: TRBV7-2
J gene: TRBJ2-1
CDR3 DNA: TGTGCCAGCAGCTCCTGGACAGGGGGCAATGAGCAGTTCTTC
CDR3 protein: CASSSWTGGNEQFF

clone size: .
D gene: TRBD1
V gene: TRBV5-6
J gene: TRBJ2-1
CDR3 DNA: TGTGCCAGCAGCTTTGGGACAGGGATCGTCAATGAGCAGTTCTTC
CDR3 protein: CASSFGTGIVNEQFF

clone size: .
D gene: TRBD2
V gene: TRBV4-1
J gene: TRBJ2-1
CDR3 DNA: TGCGCCAGCAGCCATTCTAGCGGCTGGATGGTCAATGAGCAGTTCTTC
CDR3 protein: CASSHSSGWMVNEQFF

clone size: .
D gene: .
V gene: TRBV15
J gene: TRBJ1-5
CDR3 DNA: TGTGCCACCAGCAGAGGGGTAGGCAGGGGATTAGATCAGCCCCAGCATTTT
CDR3 protein: CATSRGVGRGLDQPQHF

clone size: .
D gene: .
V gene: TRBV2
J gene: TRBJ1-5
CDR3 DNA: TGTGCCAGCAGGGACGACAGCTATAGCAATCAGCCCCAGCATTTT
CDR3 protein: CASRDDSYSNQPQHF

clone size: .
D gene: TRBD1
V gene: TRBV2
J gene: TRBJ1-5
CDR3 DNA: TGTGCCAGCAGTCCCGGGACAGGGGATTGGCAGCCCCAGCATTTT
CDR3 protein: CASSPGTGDWQPQHF

clone size: .
D gene: TRBD1
V gene: TRBV7-2
J gene: TRBJ1-5
CDR3 DNA: TGTGCCAGCACCTCGGACAGGGATCAGCCCCAGCATTTT
CDR3 protein: CASTSDRDQPQHF

clone size: .
D gene: TRBD2
V gene: TRBV6-5
J gene: TRBJ2-1
CDR3 DNA: TGTGCCAGCAGTTACTCGGCTAGCGGGACCTACAATGAGCAGTTCTTC
CDR3 protein: CASSYSASGTYNEQFF

clone size: .
D gene: .
V gene: TRBV5-4
J gene: TRBJ1-3
CDR3 DNA: TGTGCCAGCAGCGTCGAGGGCTACTCTGGAAACACCATATATTTT
CDR3 protein: CASSVEGYSGNTIYF

clone size: .
D gene: TRBD1
V gene: TRBV11-2
J gene: TRBJ2-7
CDR3 DNA: TGTGCCAGCAGCCCTAAATGGACAGGGCAGTCTTACGAGCAGTACTTC
CDR3 protein: CASSPKWTGQSYEQYF

clone size: .
D gene: .
V gene: TRBV7-3
J gene: TRBJ1-1
CDR3 DNA: TGTGCCAGCAGTTCAGGGCTGTTCACTGAAGCTTTCTTT
CDR3 protein: CASSSGLFTEAFF

clone size: few
D gene: .
V gene: TRBV28
J gene: TRBJ2-3
CDR3 DNA: TGTGCCAGCAGTTTTTTAAGCAGGCTCAGCACAGATACGCAGTATTTT
CDR3 protein: CASSFLSRLSTDTQYF

clone size: .
D gene: .
V gene: TRBV10-3
J gene: TRBJ1-1
CDR3 DNA: TGTGCCATCAGTGTAGCAGGGACTGAAGCTTTCTTT
CDR3 protein: CAISVAGTEAFF

clone size: .
D gene: .
V gene: TRBV5-1
J gene: TRBJ2-7
CDR3 DNA: TGCGCCAGCGTCCCCGGGACTCGGAGCTTC
CDR3 protein: CASVPGTRSF

clone size: .
D gene: TRBD1
V gene: TRBV2
J gene: TRBJ1-5
CDR3 DNA: TGTGCCAGCAGTGTCGCTCGGGGACAGGCCTATATAGCAATTCAGCCCCAGCATTTT
CDR3 protein: CASSVARGQAYIAIQPQHF

clone size: .
D gene: TRBD1
V gene: TRBV29-1
J gene: TRBJ2-3
CDR3 DNA: TGCAGCGCCGAGTGGGACAGGGGCACAGATACGCAGTATTTT
CDR3 protein: CSAEWDRGTDTQYF

clone size: .
D gene: .
V gene: TRBV6-1
J gene: TRBJ1-5
CDR3 DNA: TGTGCCAGCAGTGAAGAAAGAGATCAGCCCCAGCATTTT
CDR3 protein: CASSEERDQPQHF

clone size: .
D gene: .
V gene: TRBV19
J gene: TRBJ2-5
CDR3 DNA: TGTGCCAGTAGTCCATACAGGGAGGAGACCCAGTACTTC
CDR3 protein: CASSPYREETQYF

clone size: .
D gene: .
V gene: TRBV7-3
J gene: TRBJ2-3
CDR3 DNA: TGTGCCAGCAGCTTGCTGGGTCAGGGCCCAGATACGCAGTATTTT
CDR3 protein: CASSLLGQGPDTQYF

clone size: few
D gene: .
V gene: TRBV15
J gene: TRBJ2-7
CDR3 DNA: TGTGCCACCAGCGCAGAGGGAGCCAGAACCTACGAGCAGTACTTC
CDR3 protein: CATSAEGARTYEQYF

clone size: .
D gene: .
V gene: TRBV9
J gene: TRBJ1-2
CDR3 DNA: TGTGCCAGCAGCGTAGCCCCCACAGCTAACTATGGCTACACCTTC
CDR3 protein: CASSVAPTANYGYTF

clone size: .
D gene: TRBD2
V gene: TRBV3-1/TRBV3-2
J gene: TRBJ2-2
CDR3 DNA: TGTGCCAGCAGCAAACGGACTAGCGGGGGGAACACCGGGGAGCTGTTTTTT
CDR3 protein: CASSKRTSGGNTGELFF

clone size: .
D gene: .
V gene: TRBV5-6
J gene: TRBJ1-1
CDR3 DNA: TGTGCCAGCAGCTGGGGACAAGGTGTTGAAGCTTTCTTT
CDR3 protein: CASSWGQGVEAFF

clone size: .
D gene: .
V gene: TRBV6-4
J gene: TRBJ2-1
CDR3 DNA: TGTGCCAGCAGCTTGACAGTCCTCGGTGAGCAGTTCTTC
CDR3 protein: CASSLTVLGEQFF

clone size: .
D gene: .
V gene: TRBV19
J gene: TRBJ1-6
CDR3 DNA: TGTGCCAGTAGTAGCAGCCCGGTCGAGGATTCACCCCTCCACTTT
CDR3 protein: CASSSSPVEDSPLHF

clone size: .
D gene: .
V gene: TRBV5-5
J gene: TRBJ2-3
CDR3 DNA: TGTGCCAGCAGCTTGGACGGGACTAGCACAGATACGCAGTATTTT
CDR3 protein: CASSLDGTSTDTQYF

clone size: .
D gene: .
V gene: TRBV2
J gene: TRBJ1-6
CDR3 DNA: TGTGCCAGCAGAAGGAGGGACGGCTCACCCCTCCACTTT
CDR3 protein: CASRRRDGSPLHF

clone size: .
D gene: TRBD1
V gene: TRBV6-1
J gene: TRBJ2-7
CDR3 DNA: TGTGCCAGCAGTGAAGCGGTCGGCAGGGGGTCCTACGAGCAGTACTTC
CDR3 protein: CASSEAVGRGSYEQYF

clone size: .
D gene: .
V gene: TRBV5-1
J gene: TRBJ2-6
CDR3 DNA: TGCGCCAGCACTACAGGGATTCGCTCTGGGGCCAACGTCCTGACTTTC
CDR3 protein: CASTTGIRSGANVLTF

clone size: .
D gene: TRBD2
V gene: TRBV28
J gene: TRBJ2-1
CDR3 DNA: TGTGCCAGCACCTCCCCGGGACTAGACCTCAATGAGCAGTTCTTC
CDR3 protein: CASTSPGLDLNEQFF

clone size: .
D gene: .
V gene: TRBV9
J gene: TRBJ2-1
CDR3 DNA: TGTGCCAGCAGCGTAGATATCTTGAATGAGCAGTTCTTC
CDR3 protein: CASSVDILNEQFF

clone size: .
D gene: .
V gene: TRBV19
J gene: TRBJ2-5
CDR3 DNA: TGTGCCAGTAGCAGGGGTCAAGAGACCCAGTACTTC
CDR3 protein: CASSRGQETQYF